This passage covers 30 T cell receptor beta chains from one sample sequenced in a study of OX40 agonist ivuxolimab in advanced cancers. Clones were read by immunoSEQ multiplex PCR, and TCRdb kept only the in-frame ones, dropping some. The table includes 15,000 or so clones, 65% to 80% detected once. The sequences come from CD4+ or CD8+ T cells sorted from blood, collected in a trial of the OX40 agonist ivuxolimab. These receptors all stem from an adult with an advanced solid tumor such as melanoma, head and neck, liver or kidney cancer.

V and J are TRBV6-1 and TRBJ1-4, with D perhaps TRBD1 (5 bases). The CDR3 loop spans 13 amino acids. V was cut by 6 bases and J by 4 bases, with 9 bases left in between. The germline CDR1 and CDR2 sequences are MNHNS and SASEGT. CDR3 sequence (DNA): TGTGCCAGCAGAGACAGCGATAATGAAAAACTGTTTTTT. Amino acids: CASRDSDNEKLFF.

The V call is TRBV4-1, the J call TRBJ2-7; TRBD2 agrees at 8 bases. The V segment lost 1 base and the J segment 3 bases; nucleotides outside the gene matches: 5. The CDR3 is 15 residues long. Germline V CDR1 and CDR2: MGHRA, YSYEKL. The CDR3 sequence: CASSQVGGGYYEQYF. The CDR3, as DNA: TGCGCCAGCAGCCAAGTCGGCGGGGGGTACTACGAGCAGTACTTC.

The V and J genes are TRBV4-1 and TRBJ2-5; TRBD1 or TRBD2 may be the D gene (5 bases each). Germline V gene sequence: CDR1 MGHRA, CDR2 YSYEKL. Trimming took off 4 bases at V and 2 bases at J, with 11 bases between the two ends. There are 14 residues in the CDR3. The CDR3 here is CASSPGTRQETQYF. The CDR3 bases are TGCGCCAGCAGCCCCGGGACGCGTCAAGAGACCCAGTACTTC.

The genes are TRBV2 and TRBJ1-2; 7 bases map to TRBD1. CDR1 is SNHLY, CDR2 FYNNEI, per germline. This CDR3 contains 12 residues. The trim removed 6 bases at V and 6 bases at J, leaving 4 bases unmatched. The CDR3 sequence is CASRRQGDGYTF. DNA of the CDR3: TGTGCCAGCAGAAGACAGGGCGATGGCTACACCTTC. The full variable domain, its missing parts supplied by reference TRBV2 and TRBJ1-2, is EPEVTQTPSHQVTQMGQEVILRCVPISNHLYFYWYRQILGQKVEFLVSFYNNEISEKSEIFDDQFSVERPDGSNFTLKIRSTKLEDSAMYFCASRRQGDGYTFGSGTRLTVV.

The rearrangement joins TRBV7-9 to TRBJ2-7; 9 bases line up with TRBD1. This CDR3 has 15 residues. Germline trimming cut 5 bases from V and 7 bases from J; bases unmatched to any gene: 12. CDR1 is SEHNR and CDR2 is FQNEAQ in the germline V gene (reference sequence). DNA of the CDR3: TGTGCCAGCAGCGCCCAAACCGCCGGGACAGGGGAGCAGTACTTC. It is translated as CASSAQTAGTGEQYF.

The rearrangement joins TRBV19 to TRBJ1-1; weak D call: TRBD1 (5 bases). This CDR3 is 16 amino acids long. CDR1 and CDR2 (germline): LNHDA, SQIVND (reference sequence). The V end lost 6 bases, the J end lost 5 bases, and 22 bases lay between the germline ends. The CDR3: CASRKGAGYRGTEAFF. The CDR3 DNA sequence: TGTGCCAGTAGAAAAGGGGCAGGGTATAGAGGGACTGAAGCTTTCTTT.

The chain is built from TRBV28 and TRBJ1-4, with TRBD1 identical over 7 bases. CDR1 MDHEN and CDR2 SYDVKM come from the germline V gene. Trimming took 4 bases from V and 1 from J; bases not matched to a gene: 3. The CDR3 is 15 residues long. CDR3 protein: CASSSHRGTNEKLFF. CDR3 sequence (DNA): TGTGCCAGCAGTTCCCACAGGGGAACTAATGAAAAACTGTTTTTT. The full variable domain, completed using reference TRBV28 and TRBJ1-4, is DVKVTQSSRYLVKRTGEKVFLECVQDMDHENMFWYRQDPGLGLRLIYFSYDVKMKEKGDIPEGYSVSREKKERFSLILESASTNQTSMYLCASSSHRGTNEKLFFGSGTQLSVL.

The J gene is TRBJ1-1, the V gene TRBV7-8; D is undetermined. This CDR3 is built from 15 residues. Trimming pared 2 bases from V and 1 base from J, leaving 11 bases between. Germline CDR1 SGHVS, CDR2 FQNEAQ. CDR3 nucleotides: TGTGCCAGCAGCTTACGCTCCCTTACGAACACTGAAGCTTTCTTT. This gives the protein CASSLRSLTNTEAFF. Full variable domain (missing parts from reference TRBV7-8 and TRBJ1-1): GAGVSQSPRYKVAKRGQDVALRCDPISGHVSLFWYQQALGQGPEFLTYFQNEAQLDKSGLPSDRFFAERPEGSVSTLKIQRTQQEDSAVYLCASSLRSLTNTEAFFGQGTRLTVV.

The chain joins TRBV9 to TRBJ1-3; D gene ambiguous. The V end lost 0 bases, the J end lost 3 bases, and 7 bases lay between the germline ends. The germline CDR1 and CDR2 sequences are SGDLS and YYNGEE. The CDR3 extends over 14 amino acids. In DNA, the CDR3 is TGTGCCAGCAGCGTAGAGGGCTTTGGAAACACCATATATTTT. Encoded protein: CASSVEGFGNTIYF. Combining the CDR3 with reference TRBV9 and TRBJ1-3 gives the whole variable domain DSGVTQTPKHLITATGQRVTLRCSPRSGDLSVYWYQQSLDQGLQFLIQYYNGEERAKGNILERFSAQQFPDLHSELNLSSLELGDSALYFCASSVEGFGNTIYFGEGSWLTVV.

CDR3 DNA sequence: TGTGCCAGCAGTTTTTTCACGACAGGGGGGTCAGATACGCAGTATTTT. Translation: CASSFFTTGGSDTQYF. The rearrangement uses TRBV28 and TRBJ2-3; TRBD1 aligns across 9 bases. The trim removed 3 bases at V and 4 bases at J, leaving 8 bases unmatched. Germline V lookup: CDR1 MDHEN, CDR2 SYDVKM. This CDR3 region has 16 residues. The complete variable domain, with remaining parts taken from reference TRBV28 and TRBJ2-3, reads DVKVTQSSRYLVKRTGEKVFLECVQDMDHENMFWYRQDPGLGLRLIYFSYDVKMKEKGDIPEGYSVSREKKERFSLILESASTNQTSMYLCASSFFTTGGSDTQYFGPGTRLTVL.

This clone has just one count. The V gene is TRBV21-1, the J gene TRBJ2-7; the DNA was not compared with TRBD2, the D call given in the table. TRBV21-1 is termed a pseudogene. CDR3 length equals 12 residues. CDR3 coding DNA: TGTGCCAGCAGCCGGAGGGAAGGCGAGCAGTACTTC. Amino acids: CASSRREGEQYF.

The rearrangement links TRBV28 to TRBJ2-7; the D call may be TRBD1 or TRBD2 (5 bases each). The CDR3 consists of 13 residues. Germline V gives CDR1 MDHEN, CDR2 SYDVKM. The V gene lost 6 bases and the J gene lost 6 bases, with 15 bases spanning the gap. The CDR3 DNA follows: TGTGCCAGCAGCCCCGACTCGGGGCTCGAGCAGTACTTC. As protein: CASSPDSGLEQYF.

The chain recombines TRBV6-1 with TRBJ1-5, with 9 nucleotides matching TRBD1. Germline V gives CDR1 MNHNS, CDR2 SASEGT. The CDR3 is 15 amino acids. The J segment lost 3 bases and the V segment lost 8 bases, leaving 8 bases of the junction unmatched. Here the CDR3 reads CASLPGTGNNQPQHF. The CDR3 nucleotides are TGTGCCAGCTTACCCGGGACAGGGAACAATCAGCCCCAGCATTTT.

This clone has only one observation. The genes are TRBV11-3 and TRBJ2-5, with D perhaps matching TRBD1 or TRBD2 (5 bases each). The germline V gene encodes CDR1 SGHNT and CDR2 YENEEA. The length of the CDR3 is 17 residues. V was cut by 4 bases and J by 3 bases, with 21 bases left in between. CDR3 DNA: TGTGCCAGCAGCTCCCCCACGGGGCCCAGTGGTGAAGAGACCCAGTACTTC. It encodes CASSSPTGPSGEETQYF.

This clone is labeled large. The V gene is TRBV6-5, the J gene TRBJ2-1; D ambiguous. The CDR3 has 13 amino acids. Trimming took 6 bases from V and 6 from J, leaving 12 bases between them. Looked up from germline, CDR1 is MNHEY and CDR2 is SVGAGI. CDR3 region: CASSLSDGNEQFF. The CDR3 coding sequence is TGTGCCAGCAGCCTCTCGGACGGCAATGAGCAGTTCTTC.

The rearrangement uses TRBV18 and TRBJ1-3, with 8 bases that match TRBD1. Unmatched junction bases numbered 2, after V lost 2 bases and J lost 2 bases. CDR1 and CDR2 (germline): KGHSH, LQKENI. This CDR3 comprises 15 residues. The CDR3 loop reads CASSPEQGAGNTIYF. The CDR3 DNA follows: TGTGCCAGCTCACCAGAACAGGGGGCTGGAAACACCATATATTTT.

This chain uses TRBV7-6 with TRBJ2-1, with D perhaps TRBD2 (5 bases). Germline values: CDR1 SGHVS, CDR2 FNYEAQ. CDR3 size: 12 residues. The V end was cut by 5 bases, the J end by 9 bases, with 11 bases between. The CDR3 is CASSPGGLEQFF. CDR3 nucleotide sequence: TGTGCCAGCAGCCCTGGCGGACTTGAGCAGTTCTTC. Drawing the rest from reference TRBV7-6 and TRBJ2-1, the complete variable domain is GAGVSQSPRYKVTKRGQDVALRCDPISGHVSLYWYRQALGQGPEFLTYFNYEAQQDKSGLPNDRFSAERPEGSISTLTIQRTEQRDSAMYRCASSPGGLEQFFGPGTRLTVL.

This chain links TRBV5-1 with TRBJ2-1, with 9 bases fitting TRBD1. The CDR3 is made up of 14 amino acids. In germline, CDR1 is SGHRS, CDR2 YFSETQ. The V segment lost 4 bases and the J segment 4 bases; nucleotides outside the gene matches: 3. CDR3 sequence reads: CASSAGQGYNEQFF. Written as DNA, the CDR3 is TGCGCCAGCAGCGCGGGACAGGGATACAATGAGCAGTTCTTC.

This CDR3 reads CASSPGLGAPVAKNIQYF. In DNA form, the CDR3 reads TGTGCCAGCAGCCCGGGACTAGGGGCCCCCGTAGCCAAAAACATTCAGTACTTC. V and J are TRBV28 and TRBJ2-4; 8 nucleotides align to TRBD2. CDR3 length: 18 residues. The V gene's germline CDR1 is MDHEN and CDR2 SYDVKM. The ends lost 6 bases at V and 0 bases at J; junction bases unmatched: 13. The full variable domain, in which reference TRBV28 and TRBJ2-4 provide the parts outside the CDR3, is DVKVTQSSRYLVKRTGEKVFLECVQDMDHENMFWYRQDPGLGLRLIYFSYDVKMKEKGDIPEGYSVSREKKERFSLILESASTNQTSMYLCASSPGLGAPVAKNIQYFGAGTRLSVL.

The CDR3 is CASSWDRQLGYGYTF. CDR3 DNA: TGTGCCAGCAGCTGGGACAGGCAGTTGGGGTATGGCTACACCTTC. The chain is built from TRBV7-4 and TRBJ1-2; 8 bases align to TRBD1. The CDR3 loop spans 15 amino acids. Germline V gives CDR1 SGHVT, CDR2 SQSDAQ. The V and J ends lost 4 bases and 5 bases, in that order; junction bases with no gene match: 9.

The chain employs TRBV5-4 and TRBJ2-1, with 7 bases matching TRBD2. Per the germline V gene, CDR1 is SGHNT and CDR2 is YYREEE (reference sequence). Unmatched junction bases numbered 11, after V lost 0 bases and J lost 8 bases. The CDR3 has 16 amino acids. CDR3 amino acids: CASSLEEVAAGDEQFF. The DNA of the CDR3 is TGTGCCAGCAGCTTGGAAGAGGTAGCGGCGGGGGATGAGCAGTTCTTC.

CDR3 residues: CASSFWNTGELFF. CDR3 DNA: TGTGCCAGCAGCTTTTGGAACACCGGGGAGCTGTTTTTT. V and J are TRBV7-9 and TRBJ2-2, with D unresolved. CDR1 is SEHNR, CDR2 FQNEAQ, per germline (reference sequence). This CDR3 spans 13 amino acids. V was shortened by 3 bases and J by 1 base, with 3 bases between the two germline ends.

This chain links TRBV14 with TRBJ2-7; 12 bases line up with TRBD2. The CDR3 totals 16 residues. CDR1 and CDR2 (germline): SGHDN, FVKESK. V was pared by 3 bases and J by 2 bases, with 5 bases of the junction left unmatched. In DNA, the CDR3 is TGTGCCAGCAGCCAGTCCTCTAGCGGGAGGGCCTACGAGCAGTACTTC. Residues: CASSQSSSGRAYEQYF.

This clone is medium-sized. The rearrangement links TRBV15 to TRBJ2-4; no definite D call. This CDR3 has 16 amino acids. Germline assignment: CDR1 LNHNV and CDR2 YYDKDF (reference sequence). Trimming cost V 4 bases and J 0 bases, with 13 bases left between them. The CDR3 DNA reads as TGTGCCACCAGCACAACCTTCGAGGTAGCCAAAAACATTCAGTACTTC. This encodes CATSTTFEVAKNIQYF.

The CDR3 DNA reads as TGTGCCAGCAGTTACGATCCGGGGCTCTTTCAGAAAGCTTTCTTT. As protein: CASSYDPGLFQKAFF. The rearrangement links TRBV6-5 to TRBJ1-1; weak D call: TRBD1 (5 bases). The CDR3 is made up of 15 amino acids. Deletions cut 2 bases from V and 9 bases from J, with 19 bases between. Germline loops: CDR1 MNHEY, CDR2 SVGAGI.

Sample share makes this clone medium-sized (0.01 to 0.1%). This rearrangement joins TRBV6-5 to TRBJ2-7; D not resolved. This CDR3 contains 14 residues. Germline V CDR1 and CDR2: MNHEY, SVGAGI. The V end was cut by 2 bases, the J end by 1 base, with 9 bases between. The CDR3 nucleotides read TGTGCCAGCAGTTACAAAGGCCGATCCTACGAGCAGTACTTC. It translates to CASSYKGRSYEQYF.

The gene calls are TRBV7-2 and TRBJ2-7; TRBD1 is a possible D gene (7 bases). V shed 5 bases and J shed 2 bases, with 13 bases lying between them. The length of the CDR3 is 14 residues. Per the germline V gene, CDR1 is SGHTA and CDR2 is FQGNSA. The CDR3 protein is CASSNQGGPYEQYF. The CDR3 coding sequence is TGTGCCAGCAGCAACCAGGGGGGTCCCTACGAGCAGTACTTC.

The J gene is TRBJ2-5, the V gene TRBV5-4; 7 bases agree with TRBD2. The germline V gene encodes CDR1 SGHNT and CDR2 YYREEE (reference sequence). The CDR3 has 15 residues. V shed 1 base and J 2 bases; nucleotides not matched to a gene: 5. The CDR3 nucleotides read TGTGCCAGCAGCTTGCCTAGCGGAAGTCAAGAGACCCAGTACTTC. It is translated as CASSLPSGSQETQYF.

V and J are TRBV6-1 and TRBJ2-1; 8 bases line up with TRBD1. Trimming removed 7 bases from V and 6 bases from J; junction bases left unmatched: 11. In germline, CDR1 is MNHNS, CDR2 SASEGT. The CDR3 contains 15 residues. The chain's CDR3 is CASNPDREVINEQFF. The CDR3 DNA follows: TGTGCCAGCAACCCGGACAGGGAAGTAATCAATGAGCAGTTCTTC.

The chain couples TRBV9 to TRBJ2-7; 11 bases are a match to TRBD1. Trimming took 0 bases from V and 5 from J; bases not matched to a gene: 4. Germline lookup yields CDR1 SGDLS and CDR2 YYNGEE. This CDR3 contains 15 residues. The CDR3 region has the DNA TGTGCCAGCAGCGTAGCGTGGACAGGGGGCAACGAGCAGTACTTC. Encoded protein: CASSVAWTGGNEQYF. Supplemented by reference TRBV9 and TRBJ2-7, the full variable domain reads DSGVTQTPKHLITATGQRVTLRCSPRSGDLSVYWYQQSLDQGLQFLIQYYNGEERAKGNILERFSAQQFPDLHSELNLSSLELGDSALYFCASSVAWTGGNEQYFGPGTRLTVT.